The text below deals with one T cell receptor beta chain. This entry is derived from a study of shared clonotypes between healthy human individuals. Repertoires were generated with immunoSEQ multiplex PCR, while TCRdb's copy carries only in-frame clones and drops some. The sample consists of 2,100,000 or so clones, under 97% of them appearing once. The CDR3 extends over 15 amino acids. The V gene's germline CDR1 is SGHTA and CDR2 FQGNSA. With 8 bases clipped from V and 3 bases from J, the junction kept 13 bases outside the gene matches. The clonotype was recovered from a man aged 18 to 29 in good health. The chain employs TRBV7-2 and TRBJ2-7, with 7 nucleotides matching TRBD2. Source material: naive CD4+ T cells sorted from blood. Regarding subset: CD45RA+ positively selected. In DNA form, the CDR3 reads TGTGCCAGCCAACTTCGTACTAGCGCTGACTACGAGCAGTACTTC. The encoded protein is CASQLRTSADYEQYF.